This T cell receptor (beta chain) was found in a study of T cells in Graves' hyperthyroidism and ophthalmopathy. CDR3 length: 13 amino acids. From germline, CDR1 is SEHNR and CDR2 FQNEAQ (reference sequence). Trimming stripped 6 bases from V and 2 bases from J, with 10 bases between. Lactation, pregnancy, other autoimmune disease or uncontrolled infection led to exclusion of patients. With respect to this clonotype: Its cognate antigen is unknown.

Authors of the study amplified TCR beta CDR3 regions from RNA transcripts. The HTBI primer set drove a first-round RT-PCR of the TCR CDR3. TCRdb redid the calling of the multiplex PCR reads with MiXCR, one entry per CDR3 protein. The table has about 510,000 distinct CDR3 sequences, 13% to 15% seen once; the top ten hold roughly 13%. Study-level points and caveats: Blood held most thyroid clonotypes expanded above 0.001 frequency. With a median lead of approximately 6.4 months before onset, the model predicted ophthalmopathy.

V is TRBV7-9 and J is TRBJ2-5; no clear D. The specimen sequenced was blood. This sequence originates from a middle-aged woman with Graves' hyperthyroidism. CDR3 region: CASRSTGQETQYF. DNA of the CDR3: TGTGCCAGCAGATCGACTGGGCAAGAGACCCAGTACTTC.